This TCR beta chain emerged from a study of T cells in Graves' hyperthyroidism and ophthalmopathy. Concerning this clonotype: Its specificity is not known.

The V gene end was trimmed by 5 bases and the J gene end by 3 bases; junction bases not matched to a gene: 9. The CDR3 spans 15 residues. Germline assignment: CDR1 MNHEY and CDR2 SMNVEV (reference sequence). Amplified TCR beta CDR3 regions came from RNA transcripts. First-round RT-PCR with HTBI primers amplified the TCR CDR3 region. TCRdb itself ran the multiplex PCR reads through MiXCR, one entry per CDR3 protein. The table shows around 500,000 distinct CDR3 sequences, with 14% occurring only once. Patients counted as stable if ophthalmopathy did not develop within 18 months. In making diagnoses, clinical symptoms, serum thyroxine and TRAb, thyroid ultrasound and orbital computed tomography were all used. The authors obtained PBMCs from over 8 ml of fresh peripheral blood. Study observations and caveats: Blood also held most thyroid clonotypes expanded beyond 0.001.

This chain uses TRBV27 with TRBJ2-7, with 8 bases identical to TRBD1. The clonotype was recovered from a woman aged 40 to 49 with Graves' hyperthyroidism. Material for sequencing was blood. The CDR3 bases are TGTGCCAGCAGTGGTTTTGGACAGGGCCACTACGAGCAGTACTTC. It yields the protein CASSGFGQGHYEQYF.